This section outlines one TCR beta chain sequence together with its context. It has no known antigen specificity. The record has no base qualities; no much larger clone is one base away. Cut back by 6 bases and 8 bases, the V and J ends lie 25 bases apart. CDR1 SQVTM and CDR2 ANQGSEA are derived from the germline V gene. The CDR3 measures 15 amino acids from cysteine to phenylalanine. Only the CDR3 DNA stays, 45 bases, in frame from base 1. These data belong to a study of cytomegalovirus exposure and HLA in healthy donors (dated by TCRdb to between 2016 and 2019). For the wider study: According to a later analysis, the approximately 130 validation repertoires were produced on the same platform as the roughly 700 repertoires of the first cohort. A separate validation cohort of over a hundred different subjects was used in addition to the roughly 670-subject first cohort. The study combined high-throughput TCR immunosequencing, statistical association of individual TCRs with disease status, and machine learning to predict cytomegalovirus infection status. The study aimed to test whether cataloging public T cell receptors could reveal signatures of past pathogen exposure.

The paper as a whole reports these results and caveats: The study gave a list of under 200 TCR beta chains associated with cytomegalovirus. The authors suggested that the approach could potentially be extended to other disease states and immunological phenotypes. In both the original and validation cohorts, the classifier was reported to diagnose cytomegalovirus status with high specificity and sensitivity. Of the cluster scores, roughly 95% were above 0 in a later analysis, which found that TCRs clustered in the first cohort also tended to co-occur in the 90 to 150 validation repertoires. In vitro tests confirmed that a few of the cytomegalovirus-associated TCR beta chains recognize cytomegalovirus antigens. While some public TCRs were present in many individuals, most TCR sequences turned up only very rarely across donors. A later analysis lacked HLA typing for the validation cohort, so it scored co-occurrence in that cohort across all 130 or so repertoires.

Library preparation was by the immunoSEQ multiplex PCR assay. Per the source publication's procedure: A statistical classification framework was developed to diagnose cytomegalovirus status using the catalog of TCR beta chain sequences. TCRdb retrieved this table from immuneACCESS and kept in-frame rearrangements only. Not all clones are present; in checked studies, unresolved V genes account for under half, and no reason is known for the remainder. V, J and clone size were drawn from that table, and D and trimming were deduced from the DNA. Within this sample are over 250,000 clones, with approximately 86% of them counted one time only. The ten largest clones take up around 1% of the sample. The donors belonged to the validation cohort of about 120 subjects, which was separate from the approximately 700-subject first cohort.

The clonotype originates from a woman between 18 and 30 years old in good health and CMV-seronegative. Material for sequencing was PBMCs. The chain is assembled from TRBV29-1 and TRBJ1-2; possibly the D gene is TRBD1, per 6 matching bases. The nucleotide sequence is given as TGCAGCGTCGTTTGGGGTGACAGGCTAACGGGCGGCTACACCTTC. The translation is CSVVWGDRLTGGYTF.